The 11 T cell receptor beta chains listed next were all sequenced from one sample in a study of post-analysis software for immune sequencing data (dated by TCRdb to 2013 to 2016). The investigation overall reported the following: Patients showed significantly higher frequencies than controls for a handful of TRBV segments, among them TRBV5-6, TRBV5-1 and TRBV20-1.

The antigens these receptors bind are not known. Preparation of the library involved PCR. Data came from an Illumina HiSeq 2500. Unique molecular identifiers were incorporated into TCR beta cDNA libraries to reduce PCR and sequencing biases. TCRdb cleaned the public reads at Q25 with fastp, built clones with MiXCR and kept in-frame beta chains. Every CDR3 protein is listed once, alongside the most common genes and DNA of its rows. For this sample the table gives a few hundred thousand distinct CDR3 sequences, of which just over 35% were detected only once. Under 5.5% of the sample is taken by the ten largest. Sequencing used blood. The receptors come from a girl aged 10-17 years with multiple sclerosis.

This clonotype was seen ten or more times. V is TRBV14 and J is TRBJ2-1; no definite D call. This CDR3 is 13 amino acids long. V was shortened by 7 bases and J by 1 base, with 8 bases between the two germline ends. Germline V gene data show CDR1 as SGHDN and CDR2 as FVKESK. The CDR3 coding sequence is TGTGCCAGCACGAAGGAATCCTACAATGAGCAGTTCTTC. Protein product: CASTKESYNEQFF.

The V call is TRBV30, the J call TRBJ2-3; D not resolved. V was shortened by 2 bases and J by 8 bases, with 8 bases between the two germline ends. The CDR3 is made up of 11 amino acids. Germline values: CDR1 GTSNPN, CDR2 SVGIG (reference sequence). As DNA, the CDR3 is TGTGCCTGGAGTTCAGGCGGTACGCAGTATTTT. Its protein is CAWSSGGTQYF.

The CDR3 reads CASRRSRGPPYEQYF. The CDR3 DNA is TGTGCCAGCAGGCGATCCAGGGGGCCGCCCTACGAGCAGTACTTC. The rearrangement links TRBV6-6 to TRBJ2-5; TRBD1 matches at 8 bases. The J call may be incorrect, as the DNA end agrees better with TRBJ2-7. Per the germline V gene, CDR1 is MNHNY and CDR2 is SVGAGI (reference sequence). This CDR3 has 15 amino acids.

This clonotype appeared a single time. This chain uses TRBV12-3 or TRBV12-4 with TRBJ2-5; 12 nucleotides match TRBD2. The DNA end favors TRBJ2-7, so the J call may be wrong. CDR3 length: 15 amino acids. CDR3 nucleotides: TGTGCCAGCAGTACGACTAGCGGGAGAATGAGCGAGCAGTACTTC. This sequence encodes CASSTTSGRMSEQYF.

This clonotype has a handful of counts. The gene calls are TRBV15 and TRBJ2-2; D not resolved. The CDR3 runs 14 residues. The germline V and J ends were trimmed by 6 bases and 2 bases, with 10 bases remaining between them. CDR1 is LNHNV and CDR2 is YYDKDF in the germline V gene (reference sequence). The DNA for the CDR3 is TGTGCCACCAGAACGACTCCTAACACCGGGGAGCTGTTTTTT. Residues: CATRTTPNTGELFF. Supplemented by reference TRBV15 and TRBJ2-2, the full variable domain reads DAMVIQNPRYQVTQFGKPVTLSCSQTLNHNVMYWYQQKSSQAPKLLFHYYDKDFNNEADTPDNFQSRRPNTSFCFLDIRSPGLGDTAMYLCATRTTPNTGELFFGEGSRLTVL.

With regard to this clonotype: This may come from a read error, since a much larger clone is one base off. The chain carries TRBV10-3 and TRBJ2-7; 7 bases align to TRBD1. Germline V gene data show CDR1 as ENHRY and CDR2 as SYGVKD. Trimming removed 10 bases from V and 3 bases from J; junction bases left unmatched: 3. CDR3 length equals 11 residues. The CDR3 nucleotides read TGTGCCACTGGGACAGTCTACGAGCAGTACTTC. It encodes CATGTVYEQYF.

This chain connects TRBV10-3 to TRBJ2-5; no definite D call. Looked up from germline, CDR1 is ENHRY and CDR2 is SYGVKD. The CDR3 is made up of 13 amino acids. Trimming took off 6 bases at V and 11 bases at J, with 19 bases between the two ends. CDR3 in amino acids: CAISQDLGYVQYF. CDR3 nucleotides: TGTGCCATCAGCCAAGACCTGGGGTACGTGCAGTACTTC.

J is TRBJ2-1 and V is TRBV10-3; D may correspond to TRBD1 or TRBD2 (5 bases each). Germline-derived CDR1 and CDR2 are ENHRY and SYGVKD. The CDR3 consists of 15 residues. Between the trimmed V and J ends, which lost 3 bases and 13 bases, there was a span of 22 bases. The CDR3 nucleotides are TGTGCCATCAGTGATACGACCCGGCTAGGGGAGACCCAGTTCTTC. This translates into CAISDTTRLGETQFF.

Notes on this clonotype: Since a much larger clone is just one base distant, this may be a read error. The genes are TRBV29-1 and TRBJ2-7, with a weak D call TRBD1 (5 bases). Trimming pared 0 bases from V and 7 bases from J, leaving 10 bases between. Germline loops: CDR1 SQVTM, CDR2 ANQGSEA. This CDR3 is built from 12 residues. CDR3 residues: CSVEEPGLEQYF. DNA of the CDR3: TGCAGCGTTGAAGAACCAGGGCTTGAGCAGTACTTC.

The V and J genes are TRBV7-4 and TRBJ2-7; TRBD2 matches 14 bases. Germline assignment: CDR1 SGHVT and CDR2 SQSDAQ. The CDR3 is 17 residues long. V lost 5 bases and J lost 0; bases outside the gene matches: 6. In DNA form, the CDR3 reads TGTGCCAGCAGCCACGGGACTAGCGGGAGTGTCTCCTACGAGCAGTACTTC. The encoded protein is CASSHGTSGSVSYEQYF.

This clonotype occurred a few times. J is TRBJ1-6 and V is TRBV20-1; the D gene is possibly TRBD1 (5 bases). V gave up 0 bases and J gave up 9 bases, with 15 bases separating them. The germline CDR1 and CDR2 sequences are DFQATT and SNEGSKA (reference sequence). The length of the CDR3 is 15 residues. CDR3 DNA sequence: TGCAGTGCTAGAGAGAGGCGGGACTTTACTTCACCCCTCCACTTT. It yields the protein CSARERRDFTSPLHF.